This T cell receptor beta chain originates from a study of T-cell reconstitution after alpha-beta-depleted transplantation in children. Study-wide points: Hyperexpanded clones declined; after one year, newly produced T cells mostly supplied diversity. Several hundred expanded graft clones reportedly supplied alpha-beta T cells about two months after transplant. Some patients owed their high day-60 TCRbeta diversity to surviving recipient T cells and thymic progenitors.

As it was prepared, the TCRbeta library received unique molecular identifiers. TCRdb fed the PCR reads into MiXCR, producing one record per CDR3 protein. The sample has under 70,000 distinct CDR3 sequences, under 13% seen once. The V gene's germline CDR1 is SGHRS and CDR2 YFSETQ. V was clipped by 0 bases and J by 3 bases; unmatched bases: 5. The CDR3 runs 16 residues. There are many counts of this clonotype. The antigen is not known. This receptor was obtained from a boy between 10 and 17 years old with acute myeloid leukemia, due to receive a stem cell transplant. Source: PBMCs, taken before TCRalphabeta/CD19-depleted stem cell transplant. The rearrangement links TRBV5-1 to TRBJ2-3; 9 nucleotides agree with TRBD1. CDR3 sequence reads: CASSLAVTGGTDTQYF. As DNA, the CDR3 is TGCGCCAGCAGCTTGGCCGTGACAGGGGGTACAGATACGCAGTATTTT. The full variable domain, completed using reference TRBV5-1 and TRBJ2-3, is KAGVTQTPRYLIKTRGQQVTLSCSPISGHRSVSWYQQTPGQGLQFLFEYFSETQRNKGNFPGRFSGRQFSNSRSEMNVSTLELGDSALYLCASSLAVTGGTDTQYFGPGTRLTVL.